What follows is one T cell receptor beta chain and its context. What it recognizes is unknown. This record belongs to a study of follicular helper T cells after annual influenza vaccination. Study overall: For some subjects, blood spans the 2013-2014, 2014-2015 and 2015-2016 annual vaccinations.

As to time point: 2015-2016 season, pre-vaccination. Adults were given seasonal inactivated influenza vaccine, and blood CD4 subsets were sorted before and after vaccination. The study's findings and limits: Plasmablast frequency change correlated with clonality change in ICOS+CD38+ cTfh. Day 7 ICOS+CD38+ clones were most often found later in ICOS-CD38- cTfh cells.

Germline CDR1 and CDR2: KGHSH and LQKENI. Trimming cost V 4 bases and J 7 bases; bases outside gene matches: 6. This CDR3 contains 16 residues. The table came from immunoSEQ multiplex PCR; TCRdb's copy has only in-frame clones and leaves some out. Seen here are around 10,000 clones, over 85% observed once, and the top ten hold more than 0.4%. The genes are TRBV18 and TRBJ1-6, with TRBD1 matching 11 bases. The sequencing used CXCR5+ CD38- circulating T follicular helper cells from blood, collected on the day of influenza vaccination. Documented subset: circulating Tfh, non-naive CD4+CXCR5+PD-1+ (ICOS+CD38+ or ICOS-CD38-). The sequence came from an adult who received the influenza vaccine. The CDR3 bases are TGTGCCAGCTCACTGGGACAGGGGGTAGGGAATTCACCCCTCCACTTT. Amino acids: CASSLGQGVGNSPLHF.